This T cell receptor (beta chain) was observed in a study of blood T cells in healthy people across ages. Study conclusions and caveats: Unknown CMV status may confound age-related changes in expanded clones. Naive CD4+ cells and diversity were both higher in long-lived donors than in aged donors.

Using a J-beta primer mix together with a sample-barcoded 5' primer, a second PCR was run for about 7 to 12 cycles. Every single cDNA molecule received a tag from a template-switch adaptor with 12 random nucleotides. TCRdb processed the 5' RACE reads anew with MiXCR; each CDR3 protein has one entry. The data contain around 1,500,000 distinct CDR3 sequences, 40% to 50% of them singletons. Regarding this clonotype: The antigen is not known.

CDR1 is MNHEY, CDR2 SVGEGT, per germline. CDR3 length equals 12 residues. V lost 7 bases and J lost 6, with 12 bases in between. The sequenced sample was blood. This rearrangement joins TRBV6-2 or TRBV6-3 to TRBJ1-2; unclear D gene. This receptor was taken from a woman aged 18-29 years in good health. CDR3 region: CASTAEPDGYTF. The CDR3 DNA follows: TGTGCCAGCACCGCAGAGCCCGATGGCTACACCTTC.